The present T cell receptor (beta chain) was sequenced within a study of blood T cell repertoires in COVID-19. Across the whole study: Samples taken during acute and convalescent COVID-19 were collected in the United States, Italy and Spain.

Libraries were prepared by immunoSEQ multiplex PCR; TCRdb keeps only in-frame clonotypes and omits some of them. The sample contains 250,000 to 300,000 clones, roughly nine tenths of which appear only once. The origin of this receptor is a man younger than 35 with active or convalescent COVID-19. Source material: peripheral blood.

The CDR3 region is CASSTWDTGSYGYTF. In DNA, the CDR3 is TGTGCCAGCAGTACCTGGGACACAGGATCATATGGCTACACCTTC. The chain couples TRBV6-5 to TRBJ1-2; D perhaps matches TRBD1 (6 bases). The germline CDR1 and CDR2 sequences are MNHEY and SVGAGI. The V end lost 5 bases, the J end lost 5 bases, and 18 bases lay between the germline ends. CDR3 size: 15 residues.